This TCR beta chain emerged from a study of T cell changes during pregnancy in multiple sclerosis. V shed 4 bases and J 5 bases; nucleotides not matched to a gene: 12. The CDR3 totals 16 residues. Germline loops: CDR1 PRHDT, CDR2 FYEKMQ (reference sequence). The method was immunoSEQ multiplex PCR; TCRdb's version includes in-frame clones alone and lacks a portion of them. Here the sample spans about 38,000 clones, approximately 91% being singletons. The receptor comes from a female donor with multiple sclerosis, enrolled in a pregnancy study. The gene calls are TRBV13 and TRBJ2-3; 7 bases line up with TRBD1. The starting material was CD8+ T cells from peripheral blood mononuclear cells, obtained after pregnancy. CDR3 sequence reads: CASSSRVRGHRDTQYF. In DNA, the CDR3 is TGTGCCAGCAGCTCCCGAGTGAGGGGGCATAGAGATACGCAGTATTTT.